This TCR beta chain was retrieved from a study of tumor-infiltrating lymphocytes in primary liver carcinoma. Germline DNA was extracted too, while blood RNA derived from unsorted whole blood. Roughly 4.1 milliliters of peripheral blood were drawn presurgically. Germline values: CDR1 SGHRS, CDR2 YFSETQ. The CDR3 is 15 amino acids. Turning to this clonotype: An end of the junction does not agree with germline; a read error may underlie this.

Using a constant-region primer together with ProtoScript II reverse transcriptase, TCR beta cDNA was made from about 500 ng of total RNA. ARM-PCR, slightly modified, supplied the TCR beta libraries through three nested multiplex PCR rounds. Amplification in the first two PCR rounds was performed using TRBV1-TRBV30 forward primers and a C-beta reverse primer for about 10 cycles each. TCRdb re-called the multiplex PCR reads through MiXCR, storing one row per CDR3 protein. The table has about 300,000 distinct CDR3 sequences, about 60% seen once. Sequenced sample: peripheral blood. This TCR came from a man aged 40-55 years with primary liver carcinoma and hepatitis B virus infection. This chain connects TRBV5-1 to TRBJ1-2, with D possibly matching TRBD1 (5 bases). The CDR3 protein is CASNLERVTGDGYSF. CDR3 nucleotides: TGCGCCAGCAACTTGGAGAGGGTCACGGGGGATGGCTACAGCTTC.